This entry features one T cell receptor (beta chain) sequence. The antigen is unknown. Without any T cell sorting, total RNA was isolated from whole blood. Reanalyzing the 5' RACE reads, TCRdb keeps one entry per CDR3 protein, without DNA. The sample data list approximately 400,000 distinct CDR3 sequences. This sample stems from a study of monozygotic twins with inflammatory bowel disease. CDR3 size: 15 residues. CDR1 is SGHRS, CDR2 YFSETQ, per germline. Findings of the study overall: No one strong IBD-associated signal or clonotype was supported.

Sequenced: blood. The receptor comes from a human donor with ulcerative colitis or Crohn's disease, or a healthy co-twin of an affected twin (not recorded which). The V gene is TRBV5-1, the J gene TRBJ2-2; no DNA is available, so the TRBD2 call from TCRdb remains unchecked. The CDR3 spells CASSLEGPNTGELFF.